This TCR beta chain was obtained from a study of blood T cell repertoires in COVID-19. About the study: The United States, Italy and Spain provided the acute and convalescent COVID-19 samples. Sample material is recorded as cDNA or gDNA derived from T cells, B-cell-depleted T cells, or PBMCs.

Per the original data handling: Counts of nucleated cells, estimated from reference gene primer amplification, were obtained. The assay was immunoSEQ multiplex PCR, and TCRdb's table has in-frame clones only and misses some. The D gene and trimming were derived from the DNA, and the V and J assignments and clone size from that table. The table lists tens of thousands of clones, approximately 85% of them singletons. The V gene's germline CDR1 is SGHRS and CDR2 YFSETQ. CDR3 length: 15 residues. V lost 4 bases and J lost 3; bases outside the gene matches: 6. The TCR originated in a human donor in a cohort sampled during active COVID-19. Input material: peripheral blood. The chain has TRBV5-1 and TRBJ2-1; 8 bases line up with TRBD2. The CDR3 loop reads CASSRTSGRYNEQFF. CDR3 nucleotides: TGCGCCAGCAGCCGCACTAGCGGACGCTACAATGAGCAGTTCTTC.